The next 12 T cell receptor beta chains were all read from a single sample in a study of tumor-infiltrating lymphocytes in primary liver carcinoma. Starting material for RNA and DNA co-extraction consisted of about 20-30 mg of unsorted bulk tissue. The authors made TCR beta cDNA from roughly 480 ng total RNA with a constant-region primer. The TCR beta library was amplified through three nested multiplex PCR rounds in a modified ARM-PCR procedure. The two initial PCR rounds, around 11 cycles each, used TRBV1-TRBV30 forward and C-beta reverse primers. TCRdb passed the multiplex PCR reads through MiXCR, listing each CDR3 protein once. The data contain fewer than 70,000 distinct CDR3 sequences, roughly 70% of them singletons. The source material was liver tumor tissue from sampling region 2. Subset: tumor region T2, inferior pole. All receptors derive from a man aged 35-49 years with primary liver carcinoma and hepatitis B virus infection.

In regard to this clonotype: Possible read error: a much larger clone is one base away. The genes are TRBV11-2 and TRBJ2-4; D is possibly TRBD1 or TRBD2 (5 bases each). Trimming stripped 3 bases from V and 4 bases from J, with 10 bases between. The CDR3 extends over 14 amino acids. Germline V gene data show CDR1 as SGHAT and CDR2 as FQNNGV. The CDR3, as DNA: TGTGCCAGCAGCTTGACGGGACCGAAAAACATTCAGTACTTC. Residues: CASSLTGPKNIQYF.

This clonotype was observed a handful of times. This is likely a read error, given that the CDR3 carries no conserved phenylalanine or tryptophan at its end. The DNA is left out, because the CDR3 cannot be placed on it with certainty; the CDR3 is given as TCRdb lists it. The rearrangement links TRBV11-2 to TRBJ2-3. Germline CDR1 and CDR2: SGHAT and FQNNGV. Inclusive of both ends, the CDR3 amounts to 12 amino acids. CDR3 in amino acids: CASSASTDTKYL.

This clonotype is a singleton in its sample. An end of the junction differs from the germline gene, which may be a read error. The chain combines TRBV20-1 with TRBJ1-6, with D perhaps matching TRBD1 (6 bases). This CDR3 has 15 residues. The germline CDR1 and CDR2 sequences are DFQATT and SNEGSKA (reference sequence). Here the CDR3 DNA reads TGCAGTCCTAGGTCAGGGGAGTCCTATAATTCACCCCGACACTTT. This encodes CSPRSGESYNSPRHF.

The rearrangement joins TRBV13 to TRBJ2-1; 9 bases fit TRBD2. The junction had 7 bases not matched to a gene; V was cut back by 9 bases and J by 4 bases. Germline V CDR1 and CDR2: PRHDT, FYEKMQ (reference sequence). The CDR3 spans 14 residues. The CDR3 loop reads CARNLAGEYNEQFF. DNA for the CDR3: TGTGCCAGGAACTTAGCGGGGGAATACAATGAGCAGTTCTTC.

The chain couples TRBV11-2 to TRBJ2-7; D not resolved. V gave up 8 bases and J gave up 2 bases, with 16 bases separating them. The germline gives CDR1 SGHAT, CDR2 FQNNGV. The CDR3 extends over 14 amino acids. The CDR3 DNA is TGTGCCAGCTGCTCAACCCGGGTTGCCTACGAGCAGTACTTC. Its protein product is CASCSTRVAYEQYF.

The table lists this clonotype with a count of one. The junction departs from the called germline gene at one end, perhaps through a read error. The chain uses TRBV5-4 and TRBJ2-3; D not certain. The CDR3 extends over 13 amino acids. CDR1 SGHNT and CDR2 YYREEE come from the germline V gene (reference sequence). CDR3 sequence reads: CASSLESSDTQYF. The CDR3, as DNA: TGTGCCAGCAGCTTGGAAAGTTCCGATACGCAGTACTTT.

This clonotype has a single count. At one end, the junction sequence differs from germline, possibly due to a read error. This chain's CDR3 is CAGSEFNNEQFF. The CDR3 nucleotides are TGCGCCGGCAGTGAGTTTAACAATGAGCAGTTCTTC. The chain couples TRBV10-1 to TRBJ2-1; D unresolved. The CDR3 consists of 12 residues. Germline V gene sequence: CDR1 WNHNN, CDR2 SYGVQD (reference sequence).

The gene calls are TRBV20-1 and TRBJ2-3; D might be TRBD1 (8 bases). CDR1 and CDR2 (germline): DFQATT, SNEGSKA (reference sequence). The length of the CDR3 is 15 residues. The ends were cut back, 5 bases at V and 2 bases at J, with 17 bases in the middle. CDR3 bases: TGCAGTGCTGGAAGACAGGGGAGGGCCACAGATACGCAGTATTTT. Translation gives CSAGRQGRATDTQYF.

The chain is built from TRBV10-3 and TRBJ2-3, with unresolved D. Germline CDR1 reads ENHRY; CDR2 reads SYGVKD. The CDR3 is made up of 13 amino acids. Trimming left V 11 bases short and J 3 bases short, with 15 bases between. The CDR3 DNA reads TGTGCCTTGTGCCTTCTGGCGACAGATACGCAGTATTTT. This sequence encodes CALCLLATDTQYF.

This clonotype was observed many times. The chain recombines TRBV6-6 with TRBJ2-2; tentative D call: TRBD1 (5 bases). The CDR3 contains 16 residues. The V end lost 4 bases, the J end lost 2 bases, and 14 bases lay between the germline ends. CDR1 is MNHNY, CDR2 SVGAGI, per germline (reference sequence). The CDR3 reads CASSLKGVFNTGELFF. Here the CDR3 DNA reads TGTGCCAGCAGTTTGAAAGGGGTGTTTAACACCGGGGAGCTGTTTTTT.

Comment on this clonotype: Since the CDR3 does not end with the conserved phenylalanine or tryptophan, this likely comes from a read error. V usage is TRBV11-2 and J usage is TRBJ2-5; 8 nucleotides align to TRBD2. The CDR3 contains 16 residues. Germline V gene data show CDR1 as SGHAT and CDR2 as FQNNGV. The CDR3 region has the DNA TGTGCCGGCAGCCAAACTGCTGGCGGGGGGAGAGAGACCCAGTACCTC. Residues: CAGSQTAGGGRETQYL.

The gene calls are TRBV28 and TRBJ1-3; 9 nucleotides match TRBD1. Unmatched junction bases numbered 15, after V lost 11 bases and J lost 4 bases. The CDR3 runs 16 residues. Germline V CDR1 and CDR2: MDHEN, SYDVKM. This CDR3 reads CAGCSRTGDFGNTIYF. The CDR3, as DNA: TGTGCCGGCTGTTCCCGGACAGGGGACTTCGGAAACACCATATATTTT.